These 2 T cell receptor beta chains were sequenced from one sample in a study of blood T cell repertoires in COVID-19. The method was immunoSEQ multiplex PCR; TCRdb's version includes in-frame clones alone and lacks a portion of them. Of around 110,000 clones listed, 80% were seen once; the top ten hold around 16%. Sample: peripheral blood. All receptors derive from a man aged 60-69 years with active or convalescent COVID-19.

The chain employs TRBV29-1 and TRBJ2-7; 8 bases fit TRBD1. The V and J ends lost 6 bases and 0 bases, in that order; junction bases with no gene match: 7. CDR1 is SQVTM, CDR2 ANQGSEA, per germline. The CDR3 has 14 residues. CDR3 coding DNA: TGCAGCGTAGGGGACAGGTTATACTCCTACGAGCAGTACTTC. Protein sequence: CSVGDRLYSYEQYF.

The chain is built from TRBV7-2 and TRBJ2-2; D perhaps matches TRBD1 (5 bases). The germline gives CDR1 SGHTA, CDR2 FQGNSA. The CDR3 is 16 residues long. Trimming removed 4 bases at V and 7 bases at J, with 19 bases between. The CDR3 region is CASSSLAPFQGGELFF. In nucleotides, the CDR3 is TGTGCCAGCAGCTCTCTGGCGCCCTTCCAGGGCGGGGAGCTGTTTTTT. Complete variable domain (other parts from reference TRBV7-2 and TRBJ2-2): GAGVSQSPSNKVTEKGKDVELRCDPISGHTALYWYRQSLGQGLEFLIYFQGNSAPDKSGLPSDRFSAERTGGSVSTLTIQRTQQEDSAVYLCASSSLAPFQGGELFFGEGSRLTVL.